These T cell receptor beta chains were read from a single sample in a study of T cell responses to AZD1222 COVID-19 vaccine. Profiling relied on immunoSEQ multiplex PCR, and the TCRdb table lists in-frame clones only, not all of them. The sample has under 200,000 clones, roughly nine tenths seen once; the top ten hold around 1.8%. The sample here was peripheral blood, taken on day 0 of AZD1222 vaccination. The receptors shown here come from an adult in good health. Both conserved end residues are part of each CDR3. The D gene is left open where the match is weak. Where a row states a size, it is once, few, many or the class of an expanded clone; other rows omit it.

clone size | D gene | J gene | V gene | CDR3 protein | CDR3 DNA
. | . | TRBJ1-3 | TRBV4-3 | CASSQDLRAGLSGNTIYF | TGCGCCAGCAGCCAAGATCTTCGGGCAGGGCTCTCTGGAAACACCATATATTTT
. | . | TRBJ2-7 | TRBV4-1 | CASSQGAGWTEQYF | TGCGCCAGCAGCCAGGGGGCAGGGTGGACCGAGCAGTACTTC
. | . | TRBJ1-1 | TRBV7-2 | CASSLMGATNTEAFF | TGTGCCAGCTCCTTGATGGGGGCTACGAACACTGAAGCTTTCTTT
. | . | TRBJ1-5 | TRBV7-2 | CASSLFNSGGQPQHF | TGTGCCAGCAGCTTATTTAACAGTGGGGGTCAGCCCCAGCATTTT
. | . | TRBJ1-1 | TRBV9 | CASSVGGRYEAFF | TGTGCCAGCAGCGTAGGGGGTCGGTATGAAGCTTTCTTT
. | TRBD2 | TRBJ2-3 | TRBV3-1/TRBV3-2 | CASSQGQRDTDTQYF | TGTGCCAGCAGCCAAGGGCAGCGGGACACAGATACGCAGTATTTT
. | TRBD1 | TRBJ2-7 | TRBV2 | CAGKGQRTPQYF | TGTGCCGGAAAGGGACAGAGGACGCCGCAGTACTTC
. | . | TRBJ1-3 | TRBV27 | CASSPLYGHSGNTIYF | TGTGCCAGCAGTCCACTCTACGGCCACTCTGGAAACACCATATATTTT
. | TRBD1 | TRBJ1-6 | TRBV7-2 | CASSFAGTGDSPLHF | TGTGCCAGCAGCTTCGCCGGGACAGGGGATTCACCCCTCCACTTT
. | . | TRBJ1-1 | TRBV25-1 | CASSGVGWDTEAFF | TGTGCCAGCAGTGGCGTAGGGTGGGACACTGAAGCTTTCTTT
. | . | TRBJ2-7 | TRBV5-6 | CASNLLGREPYEQYF | TGTGCCAGCAACCTCCTTGGGCGGGAACCCTACGAGCAGTACTTC
. | TRBD2 | TRBJ2-7 | TRBV9 | CASSVGSGASYEQYF | TGTGCCAGCAGCGTAGGCAGCGGGGCATCCTACGAGCAGTACTTC
. | . | TRBJ1-5 | TRBV4-1 | CASSQGRGLANQPQHF | TGCGCCAGCAGCCAAGGTCGGGGGTTAGCCAATCAGCCCCAGCATTTT
. | . | TRBJ2-5 | TRBV5-1 | CASSLVGHQFSTDETQYF | TGCGCCAGCAGCTTAGTTGGACACCAGTTTTCGACCGATGAGACCCAGTACTTC
. | . | TRBJ1-3 | TRBV10-3 | CAISVGGSSGNTIYF | TGTGCCATCAGTGTAGGGGGATCCTCTGGAAACACCATATATTTT
. | . | TRBJ1-2 | TRBV5-4 | CASSLAQQAPNYGYTF | TGTGCCAGCAGCTTGGCCCAACAAGCCCCTAACTATGGCTACACCTTC
. | . | TRBJ1-1 | TRBV10-1 | CASSAVGRAEAFF | TGCGCCAGCAGTGCCGTGGGGAGGGCTGAAGCTTTCTTT
. | . | TRBJ2-2 | TRBV6-5 | CASSPLHGGGGELFF | TGTGCCAGCAGTCCGTTACACGGGGGCGGCGGGGAGCTGTTTTTT
. | . | TRBJ2-2 | TRBV5-4 | CASSPGMSGSGELFF | TGTGCCAGCAGCCCGGGGATGTCGGGATCAGGGGAGCTGTTTTTT
. | . | TRBJ2-1 | TRBV27 | CASSSLNNEQFF | TGTGCCAGCAGTTCTCTGAACAATGAGCAGTTCTTC
. | . | TRBJ2-7 | TRBV4-3 | CASSLRTGPYEQYF | TGCGCCAGCAGCCTCCGGACGGGACCCTACGAGCAGTACTTC
. | . | TRBJ2-1 | TRBV5-1 | CASSFSSSYNEQFF | TGCGCCAGCAGCTTCTCGTCCTCCTACAATGAGCAGTTCTTC
. | TRBD1 | TRBJ2-7 | TRBV9 | CASSLGTGGEQYF | TGTGCCAGCAGCCTAGGGACAGGGGGCGAGCAGTACTTC
. | TRBD2 | TRBJ2-7 | TRBV27 | CASAGLAGGRDEQYF | TGTGCCAGCGCGGGCCTAGCGGGAGGAAGAGACGAGCAGTACTTC
. | . | TRBJ2-7 | TRBV12-3/TRBV12-4 | CASLSRTSYEQYF | TGTGCCAGCCTCTCGCGTACCTCCTACGAGCAGTACTTC
. | TRBD1 | TRBJ1-4 | TRBV5-1 | CASSLTGGDEKLFF | TGCGCCAGCAGCTTGACAGGGGGCGACGAAAAACTGTTTTTT
. | TRBD2 | TRBJ2-7 | TRBV27 | CASSLIPGLAGTYEQYF | TGTGCCAGCAGTTTAATCCCGGGACTAGCGGGAACCTACGAGCAGTACTTC
. | . | TRBJ1-3 | TRBV7-8 | CASSLEPLREPGNTIYF | TGTGCCAGCAGCTTAGAGCCCTTGCGGGAGCCCGGAAACACCATATATTTT
. | . | TRBJ1-4 | TRBV30 | CAWSGTATNEKLFF | TGTGCCTGGAGTGGGACAGCAACTAATGAAAAACTGTTTTTT
. | TRBD1 | TRBJ1-1 | TRBV9 | CASSVVKGGVTEAFF | TGTGCCAGCAGCGTAGTCAAAGGGGGCGTTACTGAAGCTTTCTTT
. | . | TRBJ2-4 | TRBV19 | CASSIDPNRVNIQYF | TGTGCCAGTAGTATAGATCCTAACAGGGTAAACATTCAGTACTTC
. | . | TRBJ1-5 | TRBV6-1 | CASSEAHVTRVRNQPQHF | TGTGCCAGCAGTGAAGCGCATGTAACTCGGGTTCGGAATCAGCCCCAGCATTTT
. | . | TRBJ2-1 | TRBV5-1 | CASTQTGAIRSYNEQFF | TGCGCCAGCACCCAAACGGGGGCAATCCGCTCCTACAATGAGCAGTTCTTC
. | . | TRBJ2-7 | TRBV12-3/TRBV12-4 | CASSRGTSYEQYF | TGTGCCAGCAGCCGGGGAACTTCCTACGAGCAGTACTTC
. | TRBD1 | TRBJ1-1 | TRBV9 | CASSPWTGGPEAFF | TGTGCCAGCAGCCCATGGACAGGGGGGCCTGAAGCTTTCTTT
. | . | TRBJ2-7 | TRBV6-5 | CASKPTNIYEQYF | TGTGCCAGCAAACCCACCAACATTTACGAGCAGTACTTC
few | TRBD1 | TRBJ2-7 | TRBV28 | CASSPVGLSSPGQGYEQYF | TGTGCCAGCAGCCCAGTAGGTCTGTCGTCGCCCGGACAGGGTTACGAGCAGTACTTC
. | TRBD1 | TRBJ1-2 | TRBV24-1 | CATSDFGTGEGGYTF | TGTGCCACCAGTGATTTCGGGACAGGGGAGGGTGGCTACACCTTC
. | TRBD1 | TRBJ1-1 | TRBV6-6 | CASSKGTGSGDTEAFF | TGTGCCAGCAGTAAGGGGACAGGGTCAGGGGACACTGAAGCTTTCTTT
. | TRBD1 | TRBJ1-2 | TRBV30 | CAWQGQGGYGYTF | TGTGCCTGGCAAGGACAGGGCGGCTATGGCTACACCTTC
few | TRBD2 | TRBJ2-1 | TRBV4-2 | CASSQGIRTSGNNEQFF | TGTGCCAGCAGCCAAGGGATTCGGACTAGCGGTAACAATGAGCAGTTCTTC